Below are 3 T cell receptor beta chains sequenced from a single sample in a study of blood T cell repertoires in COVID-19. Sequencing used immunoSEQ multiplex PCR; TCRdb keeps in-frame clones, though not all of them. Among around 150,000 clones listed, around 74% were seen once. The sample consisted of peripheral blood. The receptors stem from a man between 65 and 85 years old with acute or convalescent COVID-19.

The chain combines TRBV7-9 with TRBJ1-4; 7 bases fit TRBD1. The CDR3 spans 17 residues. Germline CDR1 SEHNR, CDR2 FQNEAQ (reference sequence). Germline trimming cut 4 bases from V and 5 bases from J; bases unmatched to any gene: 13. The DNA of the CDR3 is TGTGCCAGCAGCTCGTTGACAGGGATATTGGGGAATGAAAAACTGTTTTTT. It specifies CASSSLTGILGNEKLFF.

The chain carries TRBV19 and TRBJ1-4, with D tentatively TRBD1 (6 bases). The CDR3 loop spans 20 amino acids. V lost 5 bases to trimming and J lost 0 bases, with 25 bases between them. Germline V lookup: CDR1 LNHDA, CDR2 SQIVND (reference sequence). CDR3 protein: CASSYRHGQLTSTTNEKLFF. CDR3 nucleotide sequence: TGTGCCAGTAGTTACCGTCATGGACAGCTTACATCTACAACTAATGAAAAACTGTTTTTT.

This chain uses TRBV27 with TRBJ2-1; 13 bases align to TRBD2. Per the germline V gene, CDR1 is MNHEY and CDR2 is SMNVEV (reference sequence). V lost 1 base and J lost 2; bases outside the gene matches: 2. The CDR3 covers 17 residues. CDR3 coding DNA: TGTGCCAGCAGTTTATTAGGACTAGCGGGGGCCTACAATGAGCAGTTCTTC. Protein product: CASSLLGLAGAYNEQFF.